Listed here are 30 T cell receptor beta chains from one sample, sequenced in a study of OX40 agonist ivuxolimab in advanced cancers. Measured with immunoSEQ multiplex PCR; TCRdb has only the in-frame clones, and not every one. In the table there are fewer than 90,000 clones, 80% to 90% of which are singletons. The sequencing used CD4+ or CD8+ T cells sorted from blood, collected in a trial of the OX40 agonist ivuxolimab. The receptors were sampled from an adult with an advanced solid tumor such as melanoma, head and neck, liver or kidney cancer.

This chain joins TRBV9 and TRBJ2-7; D may be TRBD2 (6 bases). V lost 3 bases, J lost 4 bases, and 20 bases lay in between. Germline assignment: CDR1 SGDLS and CDR2 YYNGEE. This CDR3 has 16 residues. CDR3 DNA: TGTGCCAGCAGCGGAGGCTTTAGGGACTCGCTGTACGAGCAGTACTTC. Translating it yields CASSGGFRDSLYEQYF.

V gene TRBV6-5 combines with J gene TRBJ2-3; the match to TRBD1 covers 7 bases. V was pared by 6 bases and J by 0 bases, with 6 bases of the junction left unmatched. The CDR3 has 15 amino acids. The V gene's germline CDR1 is MNHEY and CDR2 SVGAGI. CDR3 nucleotide sequence: TGTGCCAGCAGGAAAGGGGGCACTAGCACAGATACGCAGTATTTT. It specifies CASRKGGTSTDTQYF.

J is TRBJ2-3 and V is TRBV10-3; unclear D gene. This CDR3 is 14 amino acids long. The germline V and J ends were trimmed by 5 bases and 6 bases, with 15 bases remaining between them. Germline CDR1 and CDR2: ENHRY and SYGVKD. The CDR3 loop reads CAISNGSPSDTQYF. CDR3 nucleotide sequence: TGTGCCATCAGTAACGGCAGCCCCAGTGATACGCAGTATTTT.

The chain has TRBV5-1 and TRBJ2-1; 9 nucleotides match TRBD2. Germline values: CDR1 SGHRS, CDR2 YFSETQ. Trimming at V came to 3 bases and at J to 8 bases, leaving 6 bases not matched to a gene. The CDR3 runs 14 residues. Here the CDR3 DNA reads TGCGCCAGCAGCTCGGGTAGCGGGAGACATGAGCAGTTCTTC. It codes for CASSSGSGRHEQFF.

V usage is TRBV13 and J usage is TRBJ2-3, with a tentative D call TRBD2 (5 bases). Germline assignment: CDR1 PRHDT and CDR2 FYEKMQ (reference sequence). Trimming took off 5 bases at V and 3 bases at J, with 9 bases between the two ends. CDR3 length equals 13 residues. CDR3 region: CASSRRGTDTQYF. CDR3 coding DNA: TGTGCCAGCAGCCGCCGAGGGACAGATACGCAGTATTTT. Full variable domain (rest looked up from reference TRBV13 and TRBJ2-3): AAGVIQSPRHLIKEKRETATLKCYPIPRHDTVYWYQQGPGQDPQFLISFYEKMQSDKGSIPDRFSAQQFSDYHSELNMSSLELGDSALYFCASSRRGTDTQYFGPGTRLTVL.

The genes are TRBV4-1 and TRBJ1-6; no firm D call. V was pared by 0 bases and J by 8 bases, with 14 bases between. The CDR3 runs to 16 residues. CDR1 and CDR2 from the germline V gene are MGHRA and YSYEKL. The CDR3 reads CASSQDPTAEYSPLHF. The CDR3 DNA follows: TGCGCCAGCAGCCAAGATCCGACTGCGGAGTATTCACCCCTCCACTTT.

The chain combines TRBV19 with TRBJ1-1; 7 bases fit TRBD1. Trimming at V came to 4 bases and at J to 9 bases, leaving 8 bases not matched to a gene. CDR3 size: 13 residues. Germline loops: CDR1 LNHDA, CDR2 SQIVND (reference sequence). CDR3 coding DNA: TGTGCCAGTAGTACAAACAGGGGAGGCCAAGCTTTCTTT. Translation: CASSTNRGGQAFF. Using reference TRBV19 and TRBJ1-1 for the parts outside the CDR3, the full variable domain is DGGITQSPKYLFRKEGQNVTLSCEQNLNHDAMYWYRQDPGQGLRLIYYSQIVNDFQKGDIAEGYSVSREKKESFPLTVTSAQKNPTAFYLCASSTNRGGQAFFGQGTRLTVV.

This chain joins TRBV18 and TRBJ2-7; D is possibly TRBD1 (5 bases). Germline V gene sequence: CDR1 KGHSH, CDR2 LQKENI. Deletions cut 6 bases from V and 2 bases from J, with 14 bases between. The length of the CDR3 is 14 residues. The CDR3 spells CASSSRTRTYEQYF. DNA of the CDR3: TGTGCCAGCTCCTCCCGGACACGTACCTACGAGCAGTACTTC.

Remarks on this clone: The same CDR3 can be traced to other DNA sequences in this sample. The chain carries TRBV18 and TRBJ1-3; D is perhaps TRBD1 (5 bases). Germline CDR1 is KGHSH and CDR2 is LQKENI. This CDR3 has 15 amino acids. Between the trimmed V and J ends, which lost 2 bases and 0 bases, there was a span of 8 bases. CDR3 in DNA: TGTGCCAGCTCACCAGGGGGTCGCTCTGGAAACACCATATATTTT. Its protein is CASSPGGRSGNTIYF.

The chain uses TRBV19 and TRBJ2-2; no reliable D call. V shed 7 bases and J shed 6 bases, with 15 bases lying between them. There are 14 residues in the CDR3. The germline CDR1 and CDR2 sequences are LNHDA and SQIVND (reference sequence). The CDR3 region is CASTRAGRAGELFF. The DNA for the CDR3 is TGTGCCAGTACTAGGGCCGGAAGGGCCGGGGAGCTGTTTTTT.

The rearrangement links TRBV28 to TRBJ1-2, with 8 bases matching TRBD1. The CDR3 spans 15 residues. Trimming took 7 bases from V and 4 from J; bases not matched to a gene: 11. Germline V gives CDR1 MDHEN, CDR2 SYDVKM. CDR3 sequence (DNA): TGTGCCAGCAACGAACAGGGGGGATTTGGCTATGGCTACACCTTC. It yields the protein CASNEQGGFGYGYTF.

The gene calls are TRBV7-8 and TRBJ1-5; D unclear. V was shortened by 5 bases and J by 7 bases, with 15 bases between the two germline ends. Germline V lookup: CDR1 SGHVS, CDR2 FQNEAQ. The CDR3 extends over 14 amino acids. DNA for the CDR3: TGTGCCAGCAGCCCCGACGGGCACAGCCAGCCCCAGCATTTT. This gives the protein CASSPDGHSQPQHF.

The chain carries TRBV7-2 and TRBJ2-5, with D possibly matching TRBD1 (6 bases). The CDR3 spans 16 residues. Trimming took off 5 bases at V and 2 bases at J, with 18 bases between the two ends. CDR1 is SGHTA and CDR2 is FQGNSA in the germline V gene. The CDR3 region has the DNA TGTGCCAGCAGCCTATCTTCAGGGGTCGGTCAAGAGACCCAGTACTTC. The encoded protein is CASSLSSGVGQETQYF.

The chain links TRBV18 to TRBJ2-7, with D maybe TRBD2 (6 bases). CDR1 is KGHSH, CDR2 LQKENI, per germline. The CDR3 extends over 16 amino acids. V dropped 0 bases and J dropped 1 base, with 13 bases sitting between them. The CDR3 sequence: CASSPPAGRGSYEQYF. In nucleotides, the CDR3 is TGTGCCAGCTCACCACCGGCGGGACGGGGTTCCTACGAGCAGTACTTC. The full variable domain, in which reference TRBV18 and TRBJ2-7 provide the parts outside the CDR3, is NAGVMQNPRHLVRRRGQEARLRCSPMKGHSHVYWYRQLPEEGLKFMVYLQKENIIDESGMPKERFSAEFPKEGPSILRIQQVVRGDSAAYFCASSPPAGRGSYEQYFGPGTRLTVT.

The V gene is TRBV15, the J gene TRBJ2-2; D is undetermined. Germline-derived CDR1 and CDR2 are LNHNV and YYDKDF (reference sequence). The germline V and J ends were trimmed by 1 base and 7 bases, with 10 bases remaining between them. This CDR3 spans 14 amino acids. CDR3 coding DNA: TGTGCCACCAGCAGAGGGCTTCCTAACGGGGAGCTGTTTTTT. Protein product: CATSRGLPNGELFF.

The chain recombines TRBV2 with TRBJ2-1, with D possibly TRBD2 on 6 matching bases. Germline CDR1 is SNHLY and CDR2 is FYNNEI. The CDR3 is 13 amino acids. Trimming shortened V by 9 bases and J by 10 bases, and 19 bases separated the two germline ends. CDR3 protein: CASFVRGGTEQFF. The CDR3 bases are TGTGCCAGTTTTGTCCGGGGCGGGACGGAGCAGTTCTTC.

The chain has TRBV28 and TRBJ1-5; D is uncertain. This CDR3 has 15 amino acids. Trimming took 4 bases from V and 1 from J, leaving 11 bases between them. Germline CDR1 is MDHEN and CDR2 is SYDVKM. The chain's CDR3 is CASSSRSGSNQPQHF. The DNA for the CDR3 is TGTGCCAGCAGTTCTCGTAGCGGGAGCAATCAGCCCCAGCATTTT.

The chain employs TRBV11-3 and TRBJ2-1; 7 positions match TRBD1. Germline trimming cut 2 bases from V and 9 bases from J; bases unmatched to any gene: 13. The CDR3 contains 16 residues. Germline V gene sequence: CDR1 SGHNT, CDR2 YENEEA. CDR3: CASSLRGPVGPTEQFF. CDR3 in DNA: TGTGCCAGCAGCTTAAGGGGGCCAGTGGGGCCCACTGAGCAGTTCTTC.

This chain joins TRBV4-3 and TRBJ2-3; maybe TRBD2 (5 bases). Germline CDR1 is LGHNA and CDR2 is YSLEER. The CDR3 loop spans 13 amino acids. The ends were cut back, 1 base at V and 8 bases at J, with 10 bases in the middle. The CDR3 loop reads CASSQARRSTQYF. DNA for the CDR3: TGCGCCAGCAGCCAAGCTCGGAGGAGTACGCAGTATTTT.

This clone was seen only a few times. This rearrangement joins TRBV5-1 to TRBJ2-1, with 11 nucleotides matching TRBD2. Germline CDR1 SGHRS, CDR2 YFSETQ. V lost 4 bases to trimming and J lost 2 bases; unmatched junction nucleotides: 17. The CDR3 length is 20 residues. CDR3 sequence: CASSLAGTSGTLGPYNEQFF. Here the CDR3 DNA reads TGCGCCAGCAGCCTAGCCGGGACTAGCGGCACCCTGGGGCCCTACAATGAGCAGTTCTTC. The variable domain in full, completed from reference TRBV5-1 and TRBJ2-1, reads KAGVTQTPRYLIKTRGQQVTLSCSPISGHRSVSWYQQTPGQGLQFLFEYFSETQRNKGNFPGRFSGRQFSNSRSEMNVSTLELGDSALYLCASSLAGTSGTLGPYNEQFFGPGTRLTVL.

The V gene is TRBV7-2, the J gene TRBJ2-4; D call uncertain. Per the germline V gene, CDR1 is SGHTA and CDR2 is FQGNSA. V lost 5 bases and J lost 5, with 10 bases in between. CDR3 size: 13 residues. In DNA form, the CDR3 reads TGTGCCAGCAGCCGGACCCCCCAAAACATTCAGTACTTC. Translating gives CASSRTPQNIQYF.

This sequence joins TRBV5-1 and TRBJ1-4; TRBD1 agrees at 7 bases. Trimming at V came to 0 bases and at J to 7 bases, leaving 3 bases not matched to a gene. The CDR3 is 14 residues long. The V gene's germline CDR1 is SGHRS and CDR2 YFSETQ. This CDR3 reads CASSLDRGGEKLFF. Here the CDR3 DNA reads TGCGCCAGCAGCTTGGACAGGGGAGGTGAAAAACTGTTTTTT. The variable domain in full, with the rest retrieved from reference TRBV5-1 and TRBJ1-4, is KAGVTQTPRYLIKTRGQQVTLSCSPISGHRSVSWYQQTPGQGLQFLFEYFSETQRNKGNFPGRFSGRQFSNSRSEMNVSTLELGDSALYLCASSLDRGGEKLFFGSGTQLSVL.

The chain employs TRBV5-1 and TRBJ2-5; D remains unclear. V gave up 1 base and J gave up 3 bases, with 7 bases separating them. The CDR3 totals 13 residues. Per the germline V gene, CDR1 is SGHRS and CDR2 is YFSETQ. DNA for the CDR3: TGCGCCAGCAGCTTGTTGGCAGAAGAGACCCAGTACTTC. Its protein product is CASSLLAEETQYF.

This chain joins TRBV7-2 and TRBJ2-7, with TRBD2 identical over 9 bases. Per the germline V gene, CDR1 is SGHTA and CDR2 is FQGNSA. This CDR3 contains 14 residues. Germline trimming cut 1 base from V and 2 bases from J; bases unmatched to any gene: 0. CDR3 loop: CASSLGLAAYEQYF. CDR3 coding DNA: TGTGCCAGCAGCTTAGGACTAGCGGCCTACGAGCAGTACTTC. The full variable domain, its missing parts supplied by reference TRBV7-2 and TRBJ2-7, is GAGVSQSPSNKVTEKGKDVELRCDPISGHTALYWYRQSLGQGLEFLIYFQGNSAPDKSGLPSDRFSAERTGGSVSTLTIQRTQQEDSAVYLCASSLGLAAYEQYFGPGTRLTVT.

This clone was recorded only once. The chain links TRBV18 to TRBJ2-3; 8 bases line up with TRBD2. Trimming at V came to 0 bases and at J to 6 bases, leaving 8 bases not matched to a gene. The CDR3 length is 16 residues. The V gene's germline CDR1 is KGHSH and CDR2 LQKENI. In DNA, the CDR3 is TGTGCCAGCTCACCACCTTTCGGACTAGCTACCGATACGCAGTATTTT. Amino acid sequence: CASSPPFGLATDTQYF.

This sequence joins TRBV7-9 and TRBJ2-1; TRBD1 matches at 9 bases. Germline V gene sequence: CDR1 SEHNR, CDR2 FQNEAQ (reference sequence). The trim removed 3 bases at V and 9 bases at J, leaving 6 bases unmatched. CDR3 length: 14 amino acids. The CDR3 protein is CASSLGQGEGEQFF. DNA of the CDR3: TGTGCCAGCAGCTTGGGACAGGGAGAAGGTGAGCAGTTCTTC.

As DNA, the CDR3 is TGTGCCAGCAGACCGGGACTAGCTAGCGCCTACAATGAGCAGTTCTTC. Translated: CASRPGLASAYNEQFF. The rearrangement links TRBV28 to TRBJ2-1, with 9 nucleotides matching TRBD2. Germline trimming cut 6 bases from V and 2 bases from J; bases unmatched to any gene: 8. The CDR3 length is 16 residues. CDR1 and CDR2 (germline): MDHEN, SYDVKM.

The genes are TRBV7-9 and TRBJ2-5; 16 bases match TRBD2. The V gene end was trimmed by 1 base and the J gene end by 5 bases; junction bases not matched to a gene: 4. CDR1 is SEHNR, CDR2 FQNEAQ, per germline (reference sequence). The CDR3 totals 17 residues. CDR3 region: CASSLGGTSGRAETQYF. As DNA, the CDR3 is TGTGCCAGCAGCTTAGGAGGGACTAGCGGGAGGGCGGAGACCCAGTACTTC. Looking up the rest from reference TRBV7-9 and TRBJ2-5 gives the full variable domain: DTGVSQNPRHKITKRGQNVTFRCDPISEHNRLYWYRQTLGQGPEFLTYFQNEAQLEKSRLLSDRFSAERPKGSFSTLEIQRTEQGDSAMYLCASSLGGTSGRAETQYFGPGTRLLVL.

The J gene is TRBJ1-3, the V gene TRBV19, with TRBD1 matching 9 bases. The V and J ends lost 8 bases and 3 bases, in that order; junction bases with no gene match: 17. CDR1 is LNHDA, CDR2 SQIVND, per germline (reference sequence). The CDR3 is made up of 18 amino acids. Here the CDR3 reads CASATSRDRAFFGNTIYF. For the CDR3, the DNA is TGTGCCAGTGCTACTTCGCGGGACAGGGCATTTTTTGGAAACACCATATATTTT.

This chain connects TRBV14 to TRBJ1-2; D is unresolved. CDR3 length: 13 residues. From germline, CDR1 is SGHDN and CDR2 FVKESK. Trimming took off 4 bases at V and 5 bases at J, with 11 bases between the two ends. The CDR3 sequence: CASSRTEDYGYTF. CDR3 bases: TGTGCCAGCAGCCGGACGGAAGATTATGGCTACACCTTC.